The source of this T cell receptor beta chain is a study of Graves' ophthalmopathy and Graves' hyperthyroidism. Only one count was recorded for this clonotype. Its antigen remains unidentified. Amplification of TCR beta CDR3 regions used RNA transcripts. A first-round RT-PCR used HTBI primers, followed by a second-round multiplex PCR. TCRdb called the multiplex PCR reads again in MiXCR, with one record for every CDR3 protein. The data show under 200,000 distinct CDR3 sequences, with approximately 40% seen just once and roughly 6% held by the top ten. V shed 4 bases and J 5 bases; nucleotides not matched to a gene: 5. This CDR3 spans 14 amino acids. The PBMCs originated from around 11 ml of fresh peripheral blood. Notes on the study in general: The blood repertoire also included most expanded thyroid clonotypes above 0.001 frequency.

The sample was peripheral blood. The sequence was obtained from a woman aged 40-49 years with Graves' ophthalmopathy. The genes are TRBV12-3 or TRBV12-4 and TRBJ2-7; 10 nucleotides align to TRBD2. CDR3 amino acids: CASSSSLAGDEQYF. CDR3 coding DNA: TGTGCCAGCAGTTCGTCGCTAGCGGGAGACGAGCAGTACTTC.